Listed below are T cell receptor beta chains from one sample, sequenced in a study of OX40 agonist ivuxolimab in advanced cancers. Here immunoSEQ multiplex PCR was the method, and the copy in TCRdb shows in-frame clones only, minus some. The repertoire holds some 80,000 clones, with approximately 87% as singletons. The sample here was CD4+ or CD8+ T cells sorted from blood, taken in a trial of the OX40 agonist ivuxolimab. The receptor set was obtained from an adult with an advanced solid tumor such as melanoma, head and neck, liver or kidney cancer. The CDR3 runs from the conserved cysteine through the conserved F or W. A D gene is named only where the DNA matches it firmly. Expanded clones are given a class, and other clones once, few, many or no size at all.

CDR3aa: CASSPTESMNTEAFF; CDR3nt: TGTGCCAGCTCACCGACAGAGAGCATGAACACTGAAGCTTTCTTT; d_gene: NA; v_gene: TRBV18; j_gene: TRBJ1-1; abundance: NA
CDR3aa: CASSPRTGDSPSYF; CDR3nt: TGTGCCAGCAGCCCTCGAACGGGGGACTCCCCGTCGTATTTT; d_gene: NA; v_gene: TRBV5-4; j_gene: TRBJ2-3; abundance: NA
CDR3aa: CAWSVLGVRSYNEQFF; CDR3nt: TGTGCCTGGAGTGTACTAGGGGTTCGGTCCTACAATGAGCAGTTCTTC; d_gene: NA; v_gene: TRBV30; j_gene: TRBJ2-1; abundance: NA
CDR3aa: CASSPRAGTAVGYTF; CDR3nt: TGCGCCAGCAGCCCCCGAGCGGGGACAGCGGTTGGCTACACCTTC; d_gene: TRBD1; v_gene: TRBV4-3; j_gene: TRBJ1-2; abundance: NA
CDR3aa: CASSSRTEGDGYTF; CDR3nt: TGCGCCAGCAGCTCGCGGACGGAGGGAGACGGCTACACCTTC; d_gene: NA; v_gene: TRBV5-1; j_gene: TRBJ1-2; abundance: NA
CDR3aa: CSAWDFYEQYF; CDR3nt: TGCAGTGCTTGGGATTTCTACGAGCAGTACTTC; d_gene: NA; v_gene: TRBV20-1; j_gene: TRBJ2-7; abundance: NA
CDR3aa: CASSSRGVGSYNEQFF; CDR3nt: TGTGCCAGCAGTTCGCGGGGGGTGGGGTCCTACAATGAGCAGTTCTTC; d_gene: TRBD2; v_gene: TRBV2; j_gene: TRBJ2-1; abundance: NA
CDR3aa: CASSLGQAGANVLTF; CDR3nt: TGCGCCAGCAGCTTAGGGCAGGCTGGGGCCAACGTCCTGACTTTC; d_gene: NA; v_gene: TRBV5-1; j_gene: TRBJ2-6; abundance: NA
CDR3aa: CASSPGTFRQSSYEQYF; CDR3nt: TGTGCCAGCAGCCCCGGGACTTTTCGCCAGAGCTCCTACGAGCAGTACTTC; d_gene: NA; v_gene: TRBV7-9; j_gene: TRBJ2-7; abundance: NA
CDR3aa: CASSFSSGRGETQYF; CDR3nt: TGTGCCAGCAGCTTTTCAAGCGGGAGAGGGGAGACCCAGTACTTC; d_gene: TRBD2; v_gene: TRBV11-2; j_gene: TRBJ2-5; abundance: NA
CDR3aa: CASSFDGGPSQPQHF; CDR3nt: TGTGCCAGCAGCTTTGACGGGGGGCCCTCTCAGCCCCAGCATTTT; d_gene: NA; v_gene: TRBV5-6; j_gene: TRBJ1-5; abundance: once
CDR3aa: CASSVNSNQPQHF; CDR3nt: TGTGCCAGCTCTGTTAATAGCAATCAGCCCCAGCATTTT; d_gene: NA; v_gene: TRBV18; j_gene: TRBJ1-5; abundance: NA
CDR3aa: CASSPGVQTEAFF; CDR3nt: TGTGCCAGCTCACCAGGGGTGCAGACTGAAGCTTTCTTT; d_gene: NA; v_gene: TRBV18; j_gene: TRBJ1-1; abundance: NA
CDR3aa: CATPQRVQPQHF; CDR3nt: TGCGCCACCCCCCAGAGGGTCCAGCCCCAGCATTTT; d_gene: NA; v_gene: TRBV23-1; j_gene: TRBJ1-5; abundance: NA
CDR3aa: CASSQVVRYNEQFF; CDR3nt: TGTGCCAGCAGCCAAGTAGTCCGTTACAATGAGCAGTTCTTC; d_gene: NA; v_gene: TRBV14; j_gene: TRBJ2-1; abundance: NA
CDR3aa: CASSLVSSGRAYEQYF; CDR3nt: TGTGCCAGCAGCTTAGTTAGTAGCGGGAGGGCCTACGAGCAGTACTTC; d_gene: TRBD2; v_gene: TRBV7-2; j_gene: TRBJ2-7; abundance: NA
CDR3aa: CASSLKGTGNQPQHF; CDR3nt: TGTGCCAGCAGCTTAAAAGGGACAGGGAATCAGCCCCAGCATTTT; d_gene: TRBD1; v_gene: TRBV7-2; j_gene: TRBJ1-5; abundance: NA
CDR3aa: CSVFIFGELFF; CDR3nt: TGCAGCGTTTTTATATTCGGGGAGCTGTTTTTT; d_gene: NA; v_gene: TRBV29-1; j_gene: TRBJ2-2; abundance: NA
CDR3aa: CASSQAGGPYNEQFF; CDR3nt: TGTGCCAGCAGCCAAGCGGGGGGGCCCTACAATGAGCAGTTCTTC; d_gene: TRBD2; v_gene: TRBV4-2; j_gene: TRBJ2-1; abundance: NA
CDR3aa: CASSPGEGNQPQHF; CDR3nt: TGTGCCAGCTCACCGGGGGAAGGCAATCAGCCCCAGCATTTT; d_gene: NA; v_gene: TRBV18; j_gene: TRBJ1-5; abundance: NA
CDR3aa: CASSQDRNEQFF; CDR3nt: TGTGCCAGCAGCCAAGATCGCAATGAGCAGTTCTTC; d_gene: NA; v_gene: TRBV4-2; j_gene: TRBJ2-1; abundance: NA
CDR3aa: CASSRSTGDQPQHF; CDR3nt: TGTGCCAGCTCACGTTCAACAGGGGATCAGCCCCAGCATTTT; d_gene: TRBD1; v_gene: TRBV18; j_gene: TRBJ1-5; abundance: NA
CDR3aa: CASSLPGETYEQYF; CDR3nt: TGTGCCAGCAGCTTACCGGGGGAAACCTACGAGCAGTACTTC; d_gene: NA; v_gene: TRBV7-2; j_gene: TRBJ2-7; abundance: NA
CDR3aa: CASSYRNTQYF; CDR3nt: TGTGCCAGCAGTTATCGAAATACGCAGTATTTT; d_gene: NA; v_gene: TRBV28; j_gene: TRBJ2-3; abundance: NA
CDR3aa: CASSSHRGGSNQPQHF; CDR3nt: TGTGCCAGCAGTTCCCACAGGGGAGGTAGCAATCAGCCCCAGCATTTT; d_gene: TRBD1; v_gene: TRBV6-6; j_gene: TRBJ1-5; abundance: NA
CDR3aa: CASSSRGGDTQYF; CDR3nt: TGTGCCAGCAGTTCGAGGGGGGGAGATACGCAGTATTTT; d_gene: NA; v_gene: TRBV4-2; j_gene: TRBJ2-3; abundance: NA
CDR3aa: CASSKRDSQETQYF; CDR3nt: TGTGCCAGCAGCAAGCGGGACAGCCAAGAGACCCAGTACTTC; d_gene: NA; v_gene: TRBV27; j_gene: TRBJ2-5; abundance: once
CDR3aa: CASSRLAQPYNYGYTF; CDR3nt: TGTGCCAGTAGTAGGTTGGCACAGCCGTATAACTATGGCTACACCTTC; d_gene: NA; v_gene: TRBV19; j_gene: TRBJ1-2; abundance: NA
CDR3aa: CASSVTHTGELFF; CDR3nt: TGTGCCAGCAGCGTTACGCATACCGGGGAGCTGTTTTTT; d_gene: NA; v_gene: TRBV9; j_gene: TRBJ2-2; abundance: NA
CDR3aa: CASSPPGSRNTIYF; CDR3nt: TGTGCCAGCAGTCCGCCGGGTTCTAGAAACACCATATATTTT; d_gene: NA; v_gene: TRBV6-6; j_gene: TRBJ1-3; abundance: NA
CDR3aa: CASSQDLGRVAFF; CDR3nt: TGCGCCAGCAGCCAAGATCTTGGCAGGGTGGCTTTCTTT; d_gene: NA; v_gene: TRBV4-3; j_gene: TRBJ1-1; abundance: NA
CDR3aa: CASSYGTGAFYGYTF; CDR3nt: TGCGCCAGCAGCTACGGGACAGGGGCGTTCTATGGCTACACCTTC; d_gene: TRBD1; v_gene: TRBV5-1; j_gene: TRBJ1-2; abundance: once
CDR3aa: CASSLSAGGYPSTDTQYF; CDR3nt: TGTGCCAGCAGCTTATCTGCCGGGGGGTACCCTAGCACAGATACGCAGTATTTT; d_gene: TRBD2; v_gene: TRBV7-2; j_gene: TRBJ2-3; abundance: NA
CDR3aa: CASNSGGPNSPLHF; CDR3nt: TGTGCCAGCAACTCCGGCGGTCCGAATTCACCCCTCCACTTT; d_gene: NA; v_gene: TRBV9; j_gene: TRBJ1-6; abundance: few
CDR3aa: CAIQAGTSGVSEQFF; CDR3nt: TGTGCCATTCAAGCCGGGACTAGCGGGGTGTCTGAGCAGTTCTTC; d_gene: TRBD2; v_gene: TRBV7-2; j_gene: TRBJ2-1; abundance: once
CDR3aa: CASSGSSSGNTIYF; CDR3nt: TGTGCCAGCAGCGGGTCTTCCTCTGGAAACACCATATATTTT; d_gene: NA; v_gene: TRBV9; j_gene: TRBJ1-3; abundance: NA
CDR3aa: CASSVTSTGYEQYF; CDR3nt: TGTGCCAGCAGTGTAACCTCGACGGGATACGAGCAGTACTTC; d_gene: NA; v_gene: TRBV27; j_gene: TRBJ2-7; abundance: NA
CDR3aa: CASSLRAGGNDGYTF; CDR3nt: TGTGCCAGCAGCTTAAGGGCAGGGGGCAACGATGGCTACACCTTC; d_gene: TRBD1; v_gene: TRBV7-2; j_gene: TRBJ1-2; abundance: few
CDR3aa: CASSPGQGYTEAFF; CDR3nt: TGTGCCAGTAGTCCCGGACAGGGGTACACTGAAGCTTTCTTT; d_gene: TRBD1; v_gene: TRBV19; j_gene: TRBJ1-1; abundance: NA
CDR3aa: CASSVGWGGETQYF; CDR3nt: TGTGCCAGCAGCGTAGGGTGGGGCGGGGAGACCCAGTACTTC; d_gene: NA; v_gene: TRBV9; j_gene: TRBJ2-5; abundance: NA
CDR3aa: CASSFHPGSTYNEQFF; CDR3nt: TGTGCCAGCAGCTTCCATCCGGGGTCTACCTACAATGAGCAGTTCTTC; d_gene: NA; v_gene: TRBV7-2; j_gene: TRBJ2-1; abundance: NA
CDR3aa: CASNGLGEQYF; CDR3nt: TGTGCCAGCAACGGGTTGGGAGAGCAGTACTTC; d_gene: NA; v_gene: TRBV6-1; j_gene: TRBJ2-5; abundance: NA
CDR3aa: CASSRSWGMNTEAFF; CDR3nt: TGTGCCAGCAGCCGCAGTTGGGGAATGAACACTGAAGCTTTCTTT; d_gene: NA; v_gene: TRBV7-8; j_gene: TRBJ1-1; abundance: NA
CDR3aa: CASSLQTGDGYTF; CDR3nt: TGCGCCAGCAGCTTACAGACAGGCGATGGCTACACCTTC; d_gene: NA; v_gene: TRBV5-1; j_gene: TRBJ1-2; abundance: few
CDR3aa: CASSQSTAGQARQYF; CDR3nt: TGTGCCAGCAGCCAAAGCACGGCGGGCCAGGCTCGGCAGTACTTC; d_gene: NA; v_gene: TRBV14; j_gene: TRBJ2-7; abundance: NA
CDR3aa: CASSGTGFLAKNIQYF; CDR3nt: TGTGCCAGCAGCGGGACAGGTTTTCTAGCCAAAAACATTCAGTACTTC; d_gene: TRBD1; v_gene: TRBV27; j_gene: TRBJ2-4; abundance: NA
CDR3aa: CASSLDLAGVTDTQYF; CDR3nt: TGTGCCAGCAGCTTGGACTTGGCAGGGGTCACAGATACGCAGTATTTT; d_gene: NA; v_gene: TRBV5-5; j_gene: TRBJ2-3; abundance: NA
CDR3aa: CASRLAFRGEETQYF; CDR3nt: TGTGCAAGTCGCTTAGCGTTCAGGGGGGAAGAGACCCAGTACTTC; d_gene: NA; v_gene: TRBV12-2; j_gene: TRBJ2-5; abundance: NA
CDR3aa: CASSLLVGDTEAFF; CDR3nt: TGTGCCAGCAGTTTATTGGTGGGGGACACTGAAGCTTTCTTT; d_gene: NA; v_gene: TRBV28; j_gene: TRBJ1-1; abundance: once
CDR3aa: CASSGYNEQFF; CDR3nt: TGTGCCAGCAGTGGGTACAATGAGCAGTTCTTC; d_gene: NA; v_gene: TRBV25-1; j_gene: TRBJ2-1; abundance: once
CDR3aa: CSVGVAANTGELFF; CDR3nt: TGCAGCGTTGGAGTTGCAGCGAACACCGGGGAGCTGTTTTTT; d_gene: NA; v_gene: TRBV29-1; j_gene: TRBJ2-2; abundance: NA
CDR3aa: CASSPFRGNTIYF; CDR3nt: TGCGCCAGCAGCCCCTTCCGTGGAAACACCATATATTTT; d_gene: NA; v_gene: TRBV4-1; j_gene: TRBJ1-3; abundance: NA